This TCR beta chain derives from a study of T cell changes during pregnancy in multiple sclerosis. Some clones are missing from TCRdb's copy, which holds only in-frame ones; the method was immunoSEQ multiplex PCR. The table has 60,000 or so clones, roughly nine tenths seen once; the top ten hold approximately 0.49%. This receptor was taken from a female donor in good health, enrolled as a control in a pregnancy study. Material: CD4+ T cells from peripheral blood mononuclear cells, obtained after pregnancy.

CDR3 in DNA: TGTGCCAGCAGCCAAGATCTAGGTGTTGTAGAGACCCAGTACTTC. Protein product: CASSQDLGVVETQYF. The gene calls are TRBV4-2 and TRBJ2-5, with D hard to call. The germline gives CDR1 LGHNA, CDR2 YNFKEQ. The CDR3 contains 15 residues. Trimming took off 0 bases at V and 4 bases at J, with 12 bases between the two ends.